The 18 T cell receptor beta chains below were found in one sample sequenced in a study of multiple sclerosis patients with progressive multifocal leukoencephalopathy. Only in-frame clones appear in the TCRdb table, and some are missing; sequencing was by immunoSEQ multiplex PCR. The sample records about 28,000 clones, approximately 90% being singletons. Time point denoted: before natalizumab initiation. Input material: PBMCs. All receptors come from a human donor with multiple sclerosis.

The chain couples TRBV19 to TRBJ1-1; TRBD1 aligns across 10 bases. CDR3 length equals 17 residues. Germline CDR1 is LNHDA and CDR2 is SQIVND (reference sequence). Trimming removed 6 bases from V and 1 base from J; junction bases left unmatched: 11. CDR3 sequence: CASRSSDRGLGNTEAFF. CDR3 sequence (DNA): TGTGCCAGTAGGAGTTCTGACAGGGGGCTGGGGAACACTGAAGCTTTCTTT.

The chain is built from TRBV6-5 and TRBJ2-1; 8 positions match TRBD1. The CDR3 loop spans 16 amino acids. V lost 0 bases, J lost 4 bases, and 5 bases stayed unmatched. CDR1 is MNHEY and CDR2 is SVGAGI in the germline V gene. The CDR3 nucleotides read TGTGCCAGCAGTTACTCAGACAGGGGTCTTTACAATGAGCAGTTCTTC. It is translated as CASSYSDRGLYNEQFF.

Only one count was recorded for this clone. The rearrangement links TRBV9 to TRBJ2-6, with no clear D. This CDR3 spans 15 amino acids. The V and J ends lost 1 base and 0 bases respectively, with 5 bases between them. Germline V gene sequence: CDR1 SGDLS, CDR2 YYNGEE. The CDR3 region is CASSVSSSGANVLTF. Written as DNA, the CDR3 is TGTGCCAGCAGCGTAAGCAGCTCTGGGGCCAACGTCCTGACTTTC.

In nucleotides, the CDR3 is TGTGCCAGCAGTTCGGCCAACGTGAACACTGAAGCTTTCTTT. It specifies CASSSANVNTEAFF. The chain has TRBV6-1 and TRBJ1-1; no clear D gene. Per the germline V gene, CDR1 is MNHNS and CDR2 is SASEGT. The CDR3 consists of 14 residues. V was cut by 5 bases and J by 0 bases, with 10 bases left in between.

The J gene is TRBJ1-1, the V gene TRBV6-1, with 9 nucleotides matching TRBD1. Per the germline V gene, CDR1 is MNHNS and CDR2 is SASEGT. V was clipped by 8 bases and J by 6 bases; unmatched bases: 7. This CDR3 region has 13 residues. CDR3 DNA sequence: TGTGCCAGCGGGACAGGGCGATACGCTGAAGCTTTCTTT. It encodes CASGTGRYAEAFF.

The V and J genes are TRBV19 and TRBJ2-3; D is undetermined. CDR1 is LNHDA and CDR2 is SQIVND in the germline V gene (reference sequence). V lost 3 bases and J 6 bases, leaving 4 bases between the germline ends. The CDR3 has 11 amino acids. CDR3 DNA sequence: TGTGCCAGTAGTATTGGCGATACGCAGTATTTT. This sequence encodes CASSIGDTQYF.

This rearrangement joins TRBV28 to TRBJ2-1; D possibly corresponds to TRBD1 (7 bases). CDR1 and CDR2 from the germline V gene are MDHEN and SYDVKM. The V and J ends lost 5 bases and 5 bases respectively, with 16 bases between them. This CDR3 region has 15 residues. The CDR3 DNA follows: TGTGCCAGCAGTCCAGGGGGGATAGGAGACAATGAGCAGTTCTTC. This codes for CASSPGGIGDNEQFF.

The rearrangement uses TRBV18 and TRBJ1-1; no definite D call. Germline CDR1 reads KGHSH; CDR2 reads LQKENI. Trimming took off 3 bases at V and 1 base at J, with 9 bases between the two ends. This CDR3 region has 14 residues. The CDR3 coding sequence is TGTGCCAGCTCACCTGGTAGCGCGAACACTGAAGCTTTCTTT. Protein sequence: CASSPGSANTEAFF.

The V gene is TRBV7-2, the J gene TRBJ2-5; unclear D gene. The CDR3 runs to 13 residues. V was trimmed by 5 bases and J by 5 bases, leaving 12 bases between them. Germline values: CDR1 SGHTA, CDR2 FQGNSA. The CDR3: CASSPVSVETQYF. DNA for the CDR3: TGTGCCAGCAGCCCCGTTTCCGTGGAGACCCAGTACTTC.

Only one count was recorded for this clone. The rearrangement uses TRBV6-1 and TRBJ1-2; perhaps TRBD1 as D (6 bases). From germline, CDR1 is MNHNS and CDR2 SASEGT. This CDR3 is built from 14 residues. Trimming removed 1 base from V and 8 bases from J, with 14 bases in between. The CDR3 region has the DNA TGTGCCAGCAGTGAAGTAGGGGGGGGCAAGGGCTACACCTTC. Translated: CASSEVGGGKGYTF.

V is TRBV5-6 and J is TRBJ2-5, with D hard to call. The V and J ends lost 0 bases and 1 base respectively, with 7 bases between them. This CDR3 is 14 amino acids long. Germline V gene lookup returns CDR1 SGHDT and CDR2 YYEEEE. CDR3 sequence (DNA): TGTGCCAGCAGCTTGGTCCAGATCCAAGAGACCCAGTACTTC. This translates into CASSLVQIQETQYF.

This clone was recorded once. The chain recombines TRBV6-5 with TRBJ2-7; D is tentatively TRBD1 or TRBD2 (6 bases each). Germline V CDR1 and CDR2: MNHEY, SVGAGI. CDR3 length equals 15 residues. Trimming removed 0 bases from V and 2 bases from J, with 11 bases in between. CDR3 coding DNA: TGTGCCAGCAGTTACTCGGGGGGCAGCCCCTACGAGCAGTACTTC. This encodes CASSYSGGSPYEQYF.

The rearrangement links TRBV2 to TRBJ1-6; D uncertain. The V gene's germline CDR1 is SNHLY and CDR2 FYNNEI. The CDR3 runs 15 residues. With 2 bases removed from V and 13 bases from J, the gap between germline ends came to 18 bases. In DNA form, the CDR3 reads TGTGCCAGCAGTGAAAGCGGCCGCCTTTCCGCGCCCCTCCACTTT. Its protein product is CASSESGRLSAPLHF.

This rearrangement joins TRBV30 to TRBJ1-5, with 8 bases aligning to TRBD1. J lost 1 base, V lost 2 bases, and 4 bases had no gene match. Germline V gene sequence: CDR1 GTSNPN, CDR2 SVGIG (reference sequence). CDR3 length equals 15 residues. CDR3 protein: CAWSPQGASNQPQHF. The CDR3 DNA follows: TGTGCCTGGAGTCCCCAGGGGGCGAGCAATCAGCCCCAGCATTTT.

Points on this clone: One end of the junction fails to match germline, which may point to a read error. The chain uses TRBV27 and TRBJ1-5; 9 nucleotides align to TRBD1. Looked up from germline, CDR1 is MNHEY and CDR2 is SMNVEV (reference sequence). The CDR3 length is 14 residues. The CDR3 protein is CASTQGQGNQSQHF. The CDR3 nucleotides read TGTGCCAGCACCCAGGGACAGGGAAATCAGTCCCAGCATTTT.

This chain connects TRBV5-4 to TRBJ1-2; D is unresolved. Germline values: CDR1 SGHNT, CDR2 YYREEE (reference sequence). The V and J ends lost 3 bases and 7 bases respectively, with 10 bases between them. The CDR3 runs 12 residues. CDR3 loop: CASSSNEFGYTF. CDR3 in DNA: TGTGCCAGCAGCTCGAATGAGTTTGGCTACACCTTC.

CDR3 DNA: TGTGCCAGCAGTGTAGCAGAAGCTAACTATGGCTACACCTTC. It translates to CASSVAEANYGYTF. The V call is TRBV6-1, the J call TRBJ1-2; the D is unclear. CDR3 length: 14 amino acids. Germline CDR1 and CDR2: MNHNS and SASEGT. V lost 4 bases to trimming and J lost 0 bases, with 9 bases between them.

CDR3 nucleotides: TGCAGCGTTGCGGGACAGGTCTCTAAGAGGCGTAACTATGGCTACACCTTC. Translating gives CSVAGQVSKRRNYGYTF. The rearrangement uses TRBV29-1 and TRBJ1-2; 8 bases are a match to TRBD1. The germline V gene has CDR1 SQVTM and CDR2 ANQGSEA. V shed 4 bases, J shed 1 base, and the junction held 14 bases outside the gene matches. The CDR3 has 17 amino acids.